Below are 29 T cell receptor beta chains sequenced from a single sample in a study of radiotherapy plus CTLA-4 blockade in lung cancer. Profiling relied on immunoSEQ multiplex PCR, and the TCRdb table lists in-frame clones only, not all of them. The sample consists of tens of thousands of clones, around four fifths of them appearing once. The sample consisted of peripheral blood, taken from a patient treated with radiotherapy plus ipilimumab. These TCRs come from a human donor with non-small cell lung cancer who had stable disease on radiotherapy plus ipilimumab.

The chain employs TRBV18 and TRBJ2-1, with D unclear. CDR1 and CDR2 from the germline V gene are KGHSH and LQKENI. The CDR3 totals 13 residues. Between the trimmed V and J ends, which lost 6 bases and 4 bases, there was a span of 10 bases. The CDR3 protein is CASSRIPYNEQFF. In DNA, the CDR3 is TGTGCCAGCTCGCGGATCCCGTACAATGAGCAGTTCTTC. The full variable domain, with the rest looked up from reference TRBV18 and TRBJ2-1, is NAGVMQNPRHLVRRRGQEARLRCSPMKGHSHVYWYRQLPEEGLKFMVYLQKENIIDESGMPKERFSAEFPKEGPSILRIQQVVRGDSAAYFCASSRIPYNEQFFGPGTRLTVL.

The chain couples TRBV5-1 to TRBJ2-7; 8 positions agree with TRBD2. The CDR3 is made up of 17 amino acids. The junction had 12 bases not matched to a gene; V was cut back by 4 bases and J by 0 bases. Germline CDR1 SGHRS, CDR2 YFSETQ. The CDR3 is CASSRRGAGGSSYEQYF. The CDR3 nucleotides read TGCGCCAGCAGCCGGAGGGGCGCGGGGGGAAGCTCCTACGAGCAGTACTTC.

This clone was seen once. This rearrangement joins TRBV27 to TRBJ1-5, with TRBD1 as a possible D gene (6 bases). This CDR3 is 13 amino acids long. V dropped 2 bases and J dropped 15 bases, with 17 bases sitting between them. Looked up from germline, CDR1 is MNHEY and CDR2 is SMNVEV (reference sequence). The CDR3 sequence is CASSLTRQAPRHF. The CDR3 nucleotides read TGTGCCAGCAGTTTAACGAGACAGGCCCCTCGGCATTTT.

The rearrangement links TRBV30 to TRBJ2-2; TRBD1 might be the D (6 bases). Germline V lookup: CDR1 GTSNPN, CDR2 SVGIG (reference sequence). CDR3 size: 14 residues. The germline V and J ends were trimmed by 2 bases and 7 bases, with 14 bases remaining between them. The CDR3 DNA sequence: TGTGCCTGGAGTCTAGGGACAAGGAGCGGGGAGCTGTTTTTT. This gives the protein CAWSLGTRSGELFF.

This clone showed up just once. The chain combines TRBV27 with TRBJ1-4, with 7 bases that match TRBD1. CDR1 is MNHEY, CDR2 SMNVEV, per germline (reference sequence). This CDR3 is built from 15 residues. V lost 1 base, J lost 7 bases, and 6 bases stayed unmatched. The CDR3 nucleotides read TGTGCCAGCAGTTTATTAGGGGGCGTCGTTGAAAAACTGTTTTTT. Translating it yields CASSLLGGVVEKLFF.

The chain joins TRBV5-1 to TRBJ1-1, with 10 bases fitting TRBD1. The trim removed 3 bases at V and 1 base at J, leaving 9 bases unmatched. There are 17 residues in the CDR3. Germline V gene lookup returns CDR1 SGHRS and CDR2 YFSETQ. The CDR3 loop is CASSYRQGAGKNTEAFF. As DNA, the CDR3 is TGCGCCAGCAGCTATCGACAGGGGGCGGGAAAGAACACTGAAGCTTTCTTT.

The chain couples TRBV5-4 to TRBJ2-7; D is ambiguous. CDR3 length: 14 residues. CDR1 is SGHNT, CDR2 YYREEE, per germline (reference sequence). V lost 2 bases and J lost 6, with 15 bases in between. This CDR3 is CASSLVGRLGEQYF. DNA of the CDR3: TGTGCCAGCAGCTTAGTAGGACGGTTGGGCGAGCAGTACTTC.

This rearrangement joins TRBV7-9 to TRBJ1-4; D is uncertain. Germline values: CDR1 SEHNR, CDR2 FQNEAQ (reference sequence). V lost 3 bases and J 7 bases, leaving 15 bases between the germline ends. The CDR3 consists of 15 residues. CDR3 sequence reads: CASSLDGQVPEKLFF. CDR3 DNA: TGTGCCAGCAGCTTGGATGGGCAGGTACCTGAAAAACTGTTTTTT.

The chain joins TRBV2 to TRBJ1-1; possibly TRBD1 for D (5 bases). The CDR3 contains 14 residues. CDR1 is SNHLY and CDR2 is FYNNEI in the germline V gene. The V gene lost 6 bases and the J gene lost 0 bases, with 11 bases spanning the gap. CDR3 residues: CASSRVTVNTEAFF. DNA of the CDR3: TGTGCCAGCAGCAGGGTTACGGTGAACACTGAAGCTTTCTTT.

The chain links TRBV4-1 to TRBJ2-2, with D tentatively TRBD1 or TRBD2 (6 bases each). The CDR3 totals 17 residues. V was clipped by 3 bases and J by 0 bases, with 14 bases between them. Looked up from germline, CDR1 is MGHRA and CDR2 is YSYEKL. CDR3 residues: CASSHPLEGANTGELFF. CDR3 coding DNA: TGCGCCAGCAGCCACCCCTTGGAGGGGGCGAACACCGGGGAGCTGTTTTTT.

CDR3 region: CASSLGAGAKNIQYF. DNA of the CDR3: TGTGCCAGCAGCTTAGGGGCGGGGGCGAAAAACATTCAGTACTTC. The chain links TRBV7-2 to TRBJ2-4; a weak D match, TRBD2 (7 bases). V lost 1 base, J lost 4 bases, and 11 bases lay in between. Germline CDR1 SGHTA, CDR2 FQGNSA. The CDR3 runs 15 residues. Complete variable domain (other parts from reference TRBV7-2 and TRBJ2-4): GAGVSQSPSNKVTEKGKDVELRCDPISGHTALYWYRQSLGQGLEFLIYFQGNSAPDKSGLPSDRFSAERTGGSVSTLTIQRTQQEDSAVYLCASSLGAGAKNIQYFGAGTRLSVL.

The table lists this clone with a few counts. The chain is built from TRBV19 and TRBJ2-7; the D gene is possibly TRBD1 (6 bases). V shed 6 bases and J shed 5 bases, with 17 bases lying between them. The CDR3 sequence is 14 residues long. Germline V gene sequence: CDR1 LNHDA, CDR2 SQIVND (reference sequence). DNA of the CDR3: TGTGCCAGTAGAGGGGGAACAGGGCGAAACGAGCAGTACTTC. Amino acid sequence: CASRGGTGRNEQYF. Looking up the rest from reference TRBV19 and TRBJ2-7 gives the full variable domain: DGGITQSPKYLFRKEGQNVTLSCEQNLNHDAMYWYRQDPGQGLRLIYYSQIVNDFQKGDIAEGYSVSREKKESFPLTVTSAQKNPTAFYLCASRGGTGRNEQYFGPGTRLTVT.

The gene calls are TRBV5-1 and TRBJ2-5, with 7 bases identical to TRBD1. CDR1 and CDR2 (germline): SGHRS, YFSETQ. The CDR3 totals 14 residues. After removal of 7 bases from V and 2 bases from J, the junction contained 8 bases not matched to a gene. CDR3 nucleotides: TGCGCCAGCGCAACCCCAGGGGGACAAGAGACCCAGTACTTC. This sequence encodes CASATPGGQETQYF.

The J gene is TRBJ1-3, the V gene TRBV30, with 7 bases lining up with TRBD1. Germline CDR1 reads GTSNPN; CDR2 reads SVGIG (reference sequence). Trimming cost V 0 bases and J 0 bases; bases outside gene matches: 5. The CDR3 spans 16 residues. CDR3 residues: CAWSVDRVSSGNTIYF. In nucleotides, the CDR3 is TGTGCCTGGAGTGTTGACAGGGTCTCCTCTGGAAACACCATATATTTT.

This clone was observed a few times. The chain is built from TRBV18 and TRBJ1-2; the D gene is possibly TRBD1 (5 bases). Trimming cost V 3 bases and J 6 bases, with 11 bases left between them. CDR1 is KGHSH, CDR2 LQKENI, per germline. This CDR3 is built from 13 residues. CDR3 coding DNA: TGTGCCAGCTCACCCGAGACAGTGGATGGCTACACCTTC. Amino acid sequence: CASSPETVDGYTF.

The chain has TRBV28 and TRBJ1-1, with TRBD1 matching over 8 bases. The CDR3 has 17 amino acids. V lost 4 bases and J lost 7; bases outside the gene matches: 17. Germline CDR1 and CDR2: MDHEN and SYDVKM. The CDR3 loop is CASSSPRGQGASGEAFF. The CDR3 bases are TGTGCCAGCAGTTCCCCTCGCGGACAGGGCGCCTCGGGTGAAGCTTTCTTT.

The chain has TRBV7-9 and TRBJ2-7, with D possibly being TRBD1 (6 bases). Between the trimmed V and J ends, which lost 6 bases and 6 bases, there was a span of 18 bases. Looked up from germline, CDR1 is SEHNR and CDR2 is FQNEAQ (reference sequence). This CDR3 has 14 residues. This CDR3 reads CASSIGQPASEQYF. As DNA, the CDR3 is TGTGCCAGCAGTATAGGACAGCCAGCCTCCGAGCAGTACTTC.

DNA of the CDR3: TGTGCCAGCAGTTACAGGGGTGCTAACTATGGCTACACCTTC. It codes for CASSYRGANYGYTF. This chain connects TRBV2 to TRBJ1-2, with 7 bases that match TRBD1. Germline CDR1 is SNHLY and CDR2 is FYNNEI. The CDR3 runs to 14 residues. The junction had 3 bases not matched to a gene; V was cut back by 5 bases and J by 0 bases.

Only one count was recorded for this clone. The chain links TRBV19 to TRBJ1-1; 9 bases are shared with TRBD1. Germline assignment: CDR1 LNHDA and CDR2 SQIVND (reference sequence). CDR3 length: 15 residues. V shed 1 base and J 5 bases; nucleotides not matched to a gene: 5. In DNA form, the CDR3 reads TGTGCCAGTAGTATAGGGGACAGGGAGGGTACTGAAGCTTTCTTT. Its translation is CASSIGDREGTEAFF.

This clone has just a few counts. This rearrangement joins TRBV19 to TRBJ1-5; no reliable D call. Trimming took off 7 bases at V and 4 bases at J, with 11 bases between the two ends. Germline V lookup: CDR1 LNHDA, CDR2 SQIVND (reference sequence). CDR3 length: 13 amino acids. CDR3 amino acids: CASNPGRNQPQHF. The CDR3 region has the DNA TGTGCCAGTAATCCCGGCCGAAATCAGCCCCAGCATTTT.

CDR3 DNA sequence: TGTGCCAGCAGTTTATACGGGACAGGGGGGCACAATGAGCAGTTCTTC. Translated, it gives CASSLYGTGGHNEQFF. The chain links TRBV27 to TRBJ2-1, with 11 bases matching TRBD1. The CDR3 covers 16 residues. From germline, CDR1 is MNHEY and CDR2 SMNVEV (reference sequence). Trimming at V came to 1 base and at J to 5 bases, leaving 4 bases not matched to a gene.

This chain uses TRBV4-2 with TRBJ1-4, with D maybe TRBD1 (6 bases). The CDR3 is made up of 15 amino acids. Trimming removed 0 bases at V and 10 bases at J, with 15 bases between. Germline assignment: CDR1 LGHNA and CDR2 YNFKEQ. The CDR3 reads CASSQDIRGEGKLFF. CDR3 bases: TGTGCCAGCAGCCAAGATATAAGGGGGGAAGGAAAACTGTTTTTT.

The chain joins TRBV5-4 to TRBJ2-3; 8 bases line up with TRBD2. V lost 0 bases and J lost 6; bases outside the gene matches: 9. Germline values: CDR1 SGHNT, CDR2 YYREEE (reference sequence). CDR3 length: 16 residues. The DNA for the CDR3 is TGTGCCAGCAGCTTGGGAGGCTTGCGGGGGGTCGATACGCAGTATTTT. This codes for CASSLGGLRGVDTQYF.

J is TRBJ2-1 and V is TRBV14; 10 nucleotides agree with TRBD2. After removal of 4 bases from V and 5 bases from J, the junction contained 8 bases not matched to a gene. The CDR3 consists of 16 residues. Germline V gene data show CDR1 as SGHDN and CDR2 as FVKESK. CDR3 residues: CASSPLGLAGDNEQFF. CDR3 nucleotides: TGTGCCAGCAGCCCCCTTGGGCTAGCGGGGGACAATGAGCAGTTCTTC.

The V gene is TRBV7-9, the J gene TRBJ1-6; D remains unclear. There are 12 residues in the CDR3. V was trimmed by 6 bases and J by 7 bases, leaving 7 bases between them. Germline loops: CDR1 SEHNR, CDR2 FQNEAQ (reference sequence). DNA for the CDR3: TGTGCCAGCAGTAGGGCCAATTCACCCCTCCACTTT. It translates to CASSRANSPLHF.

This chain joins TRBV6-4 and TRBJ2-6; TRBD1 matches at 12 bases. The CDR3 sequence is 18 residues long. The germline V gene encodes CDR1 MRHNA and CDR2 SNTAGT. The V gene end was trimmed by 6 bases and the J gene end by 4 bases; junction bases not matched to a gene: 10. The CDR3 protein is CASSEYGTGGRGANVLTF. CDR3 nucleotide sequence: TGTGCCAGCAGCGAGTACGGGACAGGGGGCAGAGGGGCCAACGTCCTGACTTTC.

The CDR3 DNA sequence: TGTGCCTGGAGTGTACTAACCGGGAGGGCCGCAGTTCCTAACTATGGCTACACCTTC. Translated, it gives CAWSVLTGRAAVPNYGYTF. The genes are TRBV30 and TRBJ1-2; no definite D call. V was shortened by 0 bases and J by 0 bases, with 23 bases between the two germline ends. This CDR3 contains 19 residues. The germline CDR1 and CDR2 sequences are GTSNPN and SVGIG (reference sequence).

The rearrangement uses TRBV29-1 and TRBJ1-1; no firm D call. The CDR3 has 10 amino acids. V lost 5 bases and J lost 2, with 3 bases in between. The V gene's germline CDR1 is SQVTM and CDR2 ANQGSEA. The CDR3 bases are TGCAGCGTTATCAACACTGAAGCTTTCTTT. Amino acids: CSVINTEAFF. Drawing the rest from reference TRBV29-1 and TRBJ1-1, the complete variable domain is SAVISQKPSRDICQRGTSLTIQCQVDSQVTMMFWYRQQPGQSLTLIATANQGSEATYESGFVIDKFPISRPNLTFSTLTVSNMSPEDSSIYLCSVINTEAFFGQGTRLTVV.

The rearrangement uses TRBV15 and TRBJ2-1, with D hard to call. V lost 0 bases to trimming and J lost 1 base, with 10 bases between them. Germline V gene sequence: CDR1 LNHNV, CDR2 YYDKDF (reference sequence). The CDR3 is made up of 16 amino acids. In DNA, the CDR3 is TGTGCCACCAGCAGAGATGGCGGCACTTCCTACAATGAGCAGTTCTTC. It is translated as CATSRDGGTSYNEQFF.